The 3 T cell receptor beta chains listed next were all sequenced from one sample in a study of T cell repertoires in cytomegalovirus infection (dated by TCRdb to the late 2010s). Antigens for these TCRs are unknown. Per the publication, the treatment or condition label means: in vitro stimulation with specific CMV peptide epitopes to enrich CMV-specific T cells. The instrument given in TCRdb is Illumina HiSeq 1500. The raw public data were reprocessed by TCRdb itself: fastp quality trimming at Q25, MiXCR clonotype calling, in-frame beta chains only. A single entry per CDR3 protein holds the most common genes and DNA from its merged rows. This sample holds approximately 1,000,000 distinct CDR3 sequences; roughly 31% were observed only once. Of the sample, about an eighth is held by the ten largest clones. Source: cultured CD8+ T cells from PBMCs, taken from culture after CMV antigen stimulation. The receptors come from a human donor in good health (CMV status not recorded). Some clones in this sample may be carry-over from other donors' samples.

This clonotype was seen more than once but under ten times. The chain couples TRBV23-1 to TRBJ1-4; D is ambiguous. TRBV23-1 is known as an ORF, though its function is uncertain. Trimming took off 2 bases at V and 5 bases at J, with 9 bases between the two ends. CDR3 length equals 14 residues. The CDR3 DNA is TGCGCCAGCAGTCAAACCAGAACAAATGAAAAACTGTTTTTT. Protein product: CASSQTRTNEKLFF.

This clonotype appeared many times. V is TRBV7-2 and J is TRBJ1-2, with 8 bases that match TRBD1. Germline V CDR1 and CDR2: SGHTA, FQGNSA. CDR3 size: 15 residues. Trimming cost V 5 bases and J 4 bases; bases outside gene matches: 9. The CDR3 sequence: CASSLIGTGTYGYTF. CDR3 nucleotide sequence: TGTGCCAGCAGCCTCATTGGGACAGGAACCTATGGCTACACCTTC.

This clonotype was counted at least ten times. CDR3 loop: CASSLETGAGYTF. DNA for the CDR3: TGTGCCAGCAGTTTAGAGACAGGGGCTGGCTACACCTTC. The chain is built from TRBV12-3 or TRBV12-4 and TRBJ1-2; 8 bases match TRBD1. This CDR3 is 13 amino acids long. The J segment lost 7 bases and the V segment lost 1 base, leaving 2 bases of the junction unmatched.